The clone carrying this TCR beta chain was recorded once. Across under 25 US areas, participants ranged in age from about 18 to 100 years. The study assigned cohorts using participant-reported clinical history. Per germline, CDR1 SQVTM and CDR2 ANQGSEA. V was clipped by 7 bases and J by 6 bases, with 19 bases between them. This CDR3 has 13 amino acids. The record originates from a study of blood T cell repertoires in COVID-19. Original data processing: Scientists estimated how many nucleated cells there were by amplifying reference gene primers. The protocol was immunoSEQ multiplex PCR, while the TCRdb copy is restricted to in-frame clones and leaves out a portion. Clone size and V and J calls were adopted from that table, with D and trimming inferred from the DNA. Here the sample spans 250,000 or so clones, under 95% being singletons.

The chain is built from TRBV29-1 and TRBJ2-7; tentatively, D is TRBD2 (6 bases). Material for sequencing was PBMCs or T cells enriched from blood (not recorded which). The receptor comes from a man in his forties who had been exposed to COVID-19. Here the CDR3 reads CSAGGMVFSEQYF. The CDR3 DNA reads as TGCAGCGCTGGGGGGATGGTGTTTTCCGAGCAGTACTTC.